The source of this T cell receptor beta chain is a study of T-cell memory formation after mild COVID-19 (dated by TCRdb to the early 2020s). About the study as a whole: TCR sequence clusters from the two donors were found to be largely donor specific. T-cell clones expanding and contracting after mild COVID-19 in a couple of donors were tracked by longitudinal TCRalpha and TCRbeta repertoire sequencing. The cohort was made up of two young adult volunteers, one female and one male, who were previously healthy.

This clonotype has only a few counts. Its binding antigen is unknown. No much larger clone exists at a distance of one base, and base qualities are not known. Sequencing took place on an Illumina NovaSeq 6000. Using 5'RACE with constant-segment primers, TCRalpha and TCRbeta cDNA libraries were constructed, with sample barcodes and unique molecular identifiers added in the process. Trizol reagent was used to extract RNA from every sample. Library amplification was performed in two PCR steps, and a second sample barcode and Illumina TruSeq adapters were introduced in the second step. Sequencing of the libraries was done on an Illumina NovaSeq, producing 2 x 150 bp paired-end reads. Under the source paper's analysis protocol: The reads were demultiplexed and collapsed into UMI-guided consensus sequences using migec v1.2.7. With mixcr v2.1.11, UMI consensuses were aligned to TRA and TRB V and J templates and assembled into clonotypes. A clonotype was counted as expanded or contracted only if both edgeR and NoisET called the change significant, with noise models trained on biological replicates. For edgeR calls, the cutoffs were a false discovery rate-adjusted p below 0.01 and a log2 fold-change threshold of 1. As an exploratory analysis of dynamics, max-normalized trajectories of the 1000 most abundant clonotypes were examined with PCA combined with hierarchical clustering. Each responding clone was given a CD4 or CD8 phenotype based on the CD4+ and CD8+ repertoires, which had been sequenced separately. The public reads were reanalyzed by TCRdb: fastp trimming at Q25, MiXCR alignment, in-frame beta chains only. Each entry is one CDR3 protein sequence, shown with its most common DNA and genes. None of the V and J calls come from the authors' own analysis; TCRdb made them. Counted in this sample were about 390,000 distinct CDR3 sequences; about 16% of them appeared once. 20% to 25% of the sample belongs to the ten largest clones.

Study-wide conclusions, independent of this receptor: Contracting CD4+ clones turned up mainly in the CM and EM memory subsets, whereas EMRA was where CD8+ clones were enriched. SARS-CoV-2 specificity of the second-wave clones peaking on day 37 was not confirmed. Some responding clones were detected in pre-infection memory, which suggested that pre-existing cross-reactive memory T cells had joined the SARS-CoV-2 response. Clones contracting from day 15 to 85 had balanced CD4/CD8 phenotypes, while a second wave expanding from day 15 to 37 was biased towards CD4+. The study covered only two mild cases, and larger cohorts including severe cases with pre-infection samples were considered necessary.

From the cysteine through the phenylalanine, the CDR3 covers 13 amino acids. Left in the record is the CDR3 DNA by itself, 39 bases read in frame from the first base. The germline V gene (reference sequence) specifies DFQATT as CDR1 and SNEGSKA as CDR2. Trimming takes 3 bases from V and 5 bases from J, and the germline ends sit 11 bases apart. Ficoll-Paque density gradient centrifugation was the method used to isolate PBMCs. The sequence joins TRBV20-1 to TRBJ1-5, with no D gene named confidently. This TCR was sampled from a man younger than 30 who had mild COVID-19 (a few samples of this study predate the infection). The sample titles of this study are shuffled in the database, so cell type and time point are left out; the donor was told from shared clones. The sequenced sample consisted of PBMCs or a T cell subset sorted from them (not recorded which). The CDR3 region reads CSARADFDQPQHF. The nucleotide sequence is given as TGCAGTGCTAGGGCGGACTTCGATCAGCCCCAGCATTTT.